This T cell receptor beta chain was sequenced for a study of type 1 regulatory T cells. Study at large: T-allo10 is an in vitro-generated, Tr1-enriched CD4 T cell product specific for alloantigen.

TCRdb passed the reads through MiXCR, listing each CDR3 protein once. The sample lists roughly 46,000 distinct CDR3 sequences; about 12% were seen once. Study-wide findings and caveats: Type 1 regulatory T cells had a more restricted TCR repertoire than non-type 1 regulatory T cells.

Germline V gene data show CDR1 as GTSNPN and CDR2 as SVGIG (reference sequence). The CDR3 runs 14 residues. The V end lost 1 base, the J end lost 0 bases, and 7 bases lay between the germline ends. This clonotype was detected only a few times. Its antigen is as yet unknown. The sequence came from a human donor in good health. The sample was cultured non-Tr1 T cells, either the whole culture or a sorted T cell fraction (not recorded which). The rearrangement joins TRBV30 to TRBJ2-1; D possibly corresponds to TRBD2 (5 bases). The CDR3: CAWSGGSSYNEQFF. CDR3 in DNA: TGTGCCTGGAGTGGAGGGAGCTCCTACAATGAGCAGTTCTTC.